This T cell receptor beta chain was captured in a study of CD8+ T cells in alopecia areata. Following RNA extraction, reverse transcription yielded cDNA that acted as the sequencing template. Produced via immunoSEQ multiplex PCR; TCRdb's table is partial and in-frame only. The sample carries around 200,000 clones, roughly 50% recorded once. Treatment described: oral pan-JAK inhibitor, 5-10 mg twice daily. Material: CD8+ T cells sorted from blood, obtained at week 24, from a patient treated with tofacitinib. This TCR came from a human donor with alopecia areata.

Here the CDR3 DNA reads TGTGCCAGCGCCCCTGGGGGGGGGACGCCCCAGCATTTT. It codes for CASAPGGGTPQHF. V and J are TRBV27 and TRBJ1-5; D is perhaps TRBD1 (5 bases). The CDR3 contains 13 residues. Trimming took 8 bases from V and 9 from J, leaving 17 bases between them. Germline loops: CDR1 MNHEY, CDR2 SMNVEV (reference sequence).